The sequence of this T cell receptor beta chain was determined in a study of a mutant IDH1 vaccine in newly diagnosed glioma. Germline CDR1 and CDR2: SGHRS and YFSETQ. The CDR3 sequence is 12 residues long. Trimming removed 4 bases at V and 8 bases at J, with 10 bases between. Using immunoSEQ multiplex PCR, the repertoire was profiled, and TCRdb retains in-frame clones only, with some absent. This table has about 88,000 clones, about four fifths appearing once. About this clone: Its specificity is unknown.

Regarding time point: baseline, week 1 (first vaccination visit). Noted treatment: pre-vaccination baseline after standard-of-care therapy. Study findings and constraints: Apparently, pseudoprogression bore no relation to changes among the top peripheral T cell clonotypes. The vaccine induced immune responses, and these occurred in around 94% of patients.

This specimen was PBMCs, taken from a glioma patient treated with radiotherapy, temozolomide or both. V and J are TRBV5-1 and TRBJ2-1; tentatively, D is TRBD2 (5 bases). The TCR comes from a man in his forties or fifties with glioma. Some clones in this sample may be carry-over from other donors' samples. In DNA, the CDR3 is TGCGCCAGCAGCCCCCCCGGGGATGAGCAGTTCTTC. This encodes CASSPPGDEQFF. Combining the CDR3 with reference TRBV5-1 and TRBJ2-1 gives the whole variable domain KAGVTQTPRYLIKTRGQQVTLSCSPISGHRSVSWYQQTPGQGLQFLFEYFSETQRNKGNFPGRFSGRQFSNSRSEMNVSTLELGDSALYLCASSPPGDEQFFGPGTRLTVL.